Each of the 16 T cell receptor beta chains below was sequenced from the same sample in a study of PD-L1 blockade in urothelial cancer. TCRdb's copy holds only in-frame clones and misses some; the assay was immunoSEQ multiplex PCR. The table records under 30,000 clones, about 87% of them present only once. Sequencing used PBMCs, obtained around atezolizumab (anti-PD-L1) treatment. These receptors all come from a man in his fifties with urothelial cancer.

This chain uses TRBV6-5 with TRBJ1-1; no clear D. The CDR3 contains 14 residues. Trimming took 7 bases from V and 0 from J, leaving 12 bases between them. Germline-derived CDR1 and CDR2 are MNHEY and SVGAGI. As DNA, the CDR3 is TGTGCCAGCATGAACAACCTCATGAACACTGAAGCTTTCTTT. It specifies CASMNNLMNTEAFF.

The CDR3 loop is CASRLGQGSTEAFF. CDR3 in DNA: TGCGCCAGCAGACTCGGACAGGGTTCCACTGAAGCTTTCTTT. The chain uses TRBV5-1 and TRBJ1-1; 8 bases fit TRBD1. With V trimmed by 5 bases and J by 4 bases, 7 bases remained unmatched. CDR1 SGHRS and CDR2 YFSETQ come from the germline V gene. This CDR3 comprises 14 residues.

The chain recombines TRBV7-3 with TRBJ2-7, with D tentatively TRBD2 (5 bases). In germline, CDR1 is SGHTA, CDR2 FQGTGA. This CDR3 is 13 amino acids long. The V end lost 0 bases, the J end lost 12 bases, and 15 bases lay between the germline ends. CDR3: CASSLTLEAPRYF. CDR3 nucleotide sequence: TGTGCCAGCAGCTTAACGTTGGAGGCCCCTCGGTACTTC. Variable domain in full (rest from reference TRBV7-3 and TRBJ2-7): GAGVSQTPSNKVTEKGKYVELRCDPISGHTALYWYRQSLGQGPEFLIYFQGTGAADDSGLPNDRFFAVRPEGSVSTLKIQRTERGDSAVYLCASSLTLEAPRYFGPGTRLTVT.

V usage is TRBV7-6 and J usage is TRBJ1-3, with 7 nucleotides matching TRBD1. Per germline, CDR1 SGHVS and CDR2 FNYEAQ. This CDR3 has 16 amino acids. The V and J ends lost 5 bases and 0 bases, in that order; junction bases with no gene match: 7. CDR3 residues: CASSPRDSSSGNTIYF. The CDR3, as DNA: TGTGCCAGCAGCCCCCGGGACAGTAGCTCTGGAAACACCATATATTTT.

The chain links TRBV7-9 to TRBJ1-5; TRBD1 matches at 11 bases. Germline V gene data show CDR1 as SEHNR and CDR2 as FQNEAQ (reference sequence). This CDR3 comprises 15 residues. J lost 6 bases, V lost 1 base, and 2 bases had no gene match. The CDR3 here is CASSLGGTGGQPQHF. In nucleotides, the CDR3 is TGTGCCAGCAGCTTAGGGGGGACAGGGGGTCAGCCCCAGCATTTT.

The genes are TRBV5-4 and TRBJ1-1; the match to TRBD1 covers 9 bases. The CDR3 spans 15 residues. Trimming at V came to 0 bases and at J to 5 bases, leaving 5 bases not matched to a gene. The V gene's germline CDR1 is SGHNT and CDR2 YYREEE (reference sequence). CDR3 bases: TGTGCCAGCAGCTTGGGAGGGACAGGGTGGACTGAAGCTTTCTTT. This sequence encodes CASSLGGTGWTEAFF.

The chain employs TRBV7-9 and TRBJ2-7; 9 bases map to TRBD2. CDR1 is SEHNR, CDR2 FQNEAQ, per germline (reference sequence). The CDR3 covers 15 residues. Unmatched junction bases numbered 6, after V lost 5 bases and J lost 1 base. CDR3 residues: CASSRDGLASYEQYF. DNA for the CDR3: TGTGCCAGCAGCCGAGATGGACTAGCGTCCTACGAGCAGTACTTC. Full variable domain (outside the CDR3, taken from reference TRBV7-9 and TRBJ2-7): DTGVSQNPRHKITKRGQNVTFRCDPISEHNRLYWYRQTLGQGPEFLTYFQNEAQLEKSRLLSDRFSAERPKGSFSTLEIQRTEQGDSAMYLCASSRDGLASYEQYFGPGTRLTVT.

Details on this clone: The sample has other DNA sequences that encode this CDR3 too. The chain couples TRBV10-3 to TRBJ1-5; 8 bases align to TRBD1. The CDR3 has 15 amino acids. J was trimmed by 3 bases and V by 10 bases; bases with no gene match: 11. Germline V gives CDR1 ENHRY, CDR2 SYGVKD. The CDR3 protein is CATSPQDRVNQPQHF. The CDR3 bases are TGTGCCACCTCACCCCAGGACAGGGTCAATCAGCCCCAGCATTTT.

The chain carries TRBV4-1 and TRBJ2-1, with 10 bases lining up with TRBD2. The CDR3 is 16 amino acids. V lost 3 bases, J lost 1 base, and 3 bases stayed unmatched. Germline lookup yields CDR1 MGHRA and CDR2 YSYEKL. Written as DNA, the CDR3 is TGCGCCAGCAGCCACGCGGGACTAGCGTCCTACAATGAGCAGTTCTTC. Protein product: CASSHAGLASYNEQFF.

This CDR3 is CASSGTFEKLFF. CDR3 coding DNA: TGCGCCAGCAGTGGGACATTTGAAAAACTGTTTTTT. The V call is TRBV10-2, the J call TRBJ1-4; possible D gene TRBD1, 5 bases. Per the germline V gene, CDR1 is WSHSY and CDR2 is SAAADI. Trimming shortened V by 4 bases and J by 7 bases, and 7 bases separated the two germline ends. The CDR3 is made up of 12 amino acids.

V gene TRBV5-1 combines with J gene TRBJ2-7; TRBD1 matches 9 bases. Germline assignment: CDR1 SGHRS and CDR2 YFSETQ. CDR3 size: 14 residues. Germline trimming cut 1 base from V and 4 bases from J; bases unmatched to any gene: 3. DNA of the CDR3: TGCGCCAGCAGCTTGACAGGGGGCGGTTACGAGCAGTACTTC. As protein: CASSLTGGGYEQYF.

The chain combines TRBV4-3 with TRBJ1-4, with TRBD1 identical over 7 bases. V was clipped by 0 bases and J by 6 bases; unmatched bases: 4. Germline CDR1 and CDR2: LGHNA and YSLEER. This CDR3 has 15 residues. The CDR3 bases are TGCGCCAGCAGCCAAGATGGCAGGGGGGATGAAAAACTGTTTTTT. Translated: CASSQDGRGDEKLFF.

This chain uses TRBV4-1 with TRBJ2-4, with 7 nucleotides matching TRBD2. Germline V gene data show CDR1 as MGHRA and CDR2 as YSYEKL. The CDR3 covers 15 residues. V lost 2 bases to trimming and J lost 3 bases; unmatched junction nucleotides: 4. For the CDR3, the DNA is TGCGCCAGCAGCCAAACGGGGGGAGGCAAAAACATTCAGTACTTC. Its translation: CASSQTGGGKNIQYF.

The gene calls are TRBV19 and TRBJ1-5, with unresolved D. Trimming left V 3 bases short and J 2 bases short, with 11 bases between. The CDR3 runs 15 residues. Germline CDR1 and CDR2: LNHDA and SQIVND (reference sequence). The CDR3 DNA reads as TGTGCCAGTAGTATCGGCGGATCCCGCAATCAGCCCCAGCATTTT. This encodes CASSIGGSRNQPQHF.

V usage is TRBV7-9 and J usage is TRBJ2-5; 8 bases agree with TRBD1. With V trimmed by 3 bases and J by 4 bases, 7 bases remained unmatched. CDR3 length: 15 amino acids. The germline CDR1 and CDR2 sequences are SEHNR and FQNEAQ (reference sequence). CDR3 nucleotide sequence: TGTGCCAGCAGCTTGGCACAGGGGGGATCAGAGACCCAGTACTTC. As protein: CASSLAQGGSETQYF.

J is TRBJ2-3 and V is TRBV15, with 10 nucleotides matching TRBD2. In germline, CDR1 is LNHNV, CDR2 YYDKDF (reference sequence). The length of the CDR3 is 16 residues. Trimming removed 0 bases from V and 6 bases from J; junction bases left unmatched: 6. CDR3 sequence: CATSRDLSGGKDTQYF. The DNA for the CDR3 is TGTGCCACCAGCAGAGATCTTAGCGGGGGGAAGGATACGCAGTATTTT. Full variable domain (remainder filled in from reference TRBV15 and TRBJ2-3): DAMVIQNPRYQVTQFGKPVTLSCSQTLNHNVMYWYQQKSSQAPKLLFHYYDKDFNNEADTPDNFQSRRPNTSFCFLDIRSPGLGDTAMYLCATSRDLSGGKDTQYFGPGTRLTVL.